This T cell receptor beta chain was observed in a study of post-analysis software for immune sequencing data. About the research overall: There were relapsing-remitting, secondary progressive and progressive-relapsing multiple sclerosis among the disease courses included.

Trimming removed 3 bases at V and 5 bases at J, with 20 bases between. The CDR3 runs 15 residues. Germline CDR1 reads DFQATT; CDR2 reads SNEGSKA (reference sequence). In regard to this clonotype: What it binds is not known.

Findings and caveats of the study: F measure clustering grouped samples strongly by preparation batch. Comparison of patients with controls showed five TRBV segments more frequent in patients, TRBV5-6, TRBV5-1 and TRBV20-1 among them.

Every TCR beta cDNA library bore unique molecular identifiers. T cells numbering roughly 0.85 to 11 million gave rise to roughly 0.5 million cDNA molecules. One entry per CDR3 protein, called by TCRdb with MiXCR from the PCR reads. The table records approximately 440,000 distinct CDR3 sequences, around 40% of them present only once. Sequencing was performed on blood. The sequence was obtained from a girl under 18 with multiple sclerosis. The chain uses TRBV20-1 and TRBJ2-7; maybe TRBD2 (6 bases). The CDR3 reads CSASSGKLASHEQYF. The CDR3 DNA follows: TGCAGTGCTAGTAGCGGTAAACTAGCATCCCACGAGCAGTACTTC.